What follows are 4 T cell receptor beta chains derived from one specimen sequenced in a study of OX40 agonist ivuxolimab in advanced cancers. The repertoire was sequenced with immunoSEQ multiplex PCR; TCRdb's copy has only in-frame clones and lacks some. The table includes more than 60,000 clones, roughly 87% detected once. The sequencing here drew on CD4+ or CD8+ T cells sorted from blood, taken in a trial of the OX40 agonist ivuxolimab. These receptors all stem from an adult with an advanced solid tumor such as melanoma, head and neck, liver or kidney cancer.

The chain has TRBV6-6 and TRBJ2-7, with a tentative D call TRBD2 (5 bases). This CDR3 contains 15 residues. Germline V gene sequence: CDR1 MNHNY, CDR2 SVGAGI (reference sequence). Trimming shortened V by 11 bases and J by 2 bases, and 22 bases separated the two germline ends. The CDR3 sequence: CASNHQAAGTYEQYF. The DNA for the CDR3 is TGTGCCTCGAACCACCAAGCGGCGGGCACCTACGAGCAGTACTTC.

The chain links TRBV9 to TRBJ2-1, with 8 bases aligning to TRBD2. Unmatched junction bases numbered 11, after V lost 0 bases and J lost 6 bases. The germline CDR1 and CDR2 sequences are SGDLS and YYNGEE. The CDR3 covers 17 residues. The CDR3 region has the DNA TGTGCCAGCAGCGTAGGGGGACCGGGACTAGGTTTCAATGAGCAGTTCTTC. This translates into CASSVGGPGLGFNEQFF.

The count of this clone is one. This rearrangement joins TRBV28 to TRBJ2-1, with D tentatively TRBD1 (5 bases). V was clipped by 6 bases and J by 7 bases, with 22 bases between them. The CDR3 extends over 16 amino acids. The V gene's germline CDR1 is MDHEN and CDR2 SYDVKM. The CDR3 nucleotides read TGTGCCAGCAGCCCGGCGCAGGGTTTCGCTGGGAATGAGCAGTTCTTC. Its protein is CASSPAQGFAGNEQFF.

This clone was detected a few times. This chain joins TRBV2 and TRBJ2-5; possible D gene TRBD1, 6 bases. Trimming cost V 7 bases and J 4 bases, with 13 bases left between them. The V gene's germline CDR1 is SNHLY and CDR2 FYNNEI. The CDR3 runs 13 residues. The CDR3 nucleotides read TGTGCCAGCACGGGTCAAGGGGGAGAGACCCAGTACTTC. Translating gives CASTGQGGETQYF.